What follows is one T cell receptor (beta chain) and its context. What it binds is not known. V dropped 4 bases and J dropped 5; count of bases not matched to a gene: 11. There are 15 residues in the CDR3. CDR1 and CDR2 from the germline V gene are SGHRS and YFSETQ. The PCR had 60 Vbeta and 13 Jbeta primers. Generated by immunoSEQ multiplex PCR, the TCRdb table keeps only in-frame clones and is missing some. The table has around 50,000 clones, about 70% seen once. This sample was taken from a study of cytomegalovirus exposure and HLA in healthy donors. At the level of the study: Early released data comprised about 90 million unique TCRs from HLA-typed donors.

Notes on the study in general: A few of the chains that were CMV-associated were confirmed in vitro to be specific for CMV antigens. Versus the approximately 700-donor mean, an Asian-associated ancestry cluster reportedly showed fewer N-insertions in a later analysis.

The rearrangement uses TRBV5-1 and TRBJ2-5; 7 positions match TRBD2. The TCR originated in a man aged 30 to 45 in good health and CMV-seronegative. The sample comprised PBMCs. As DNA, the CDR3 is TGCGCCAGCAGCCGGGAGGCCCGGACGGGGGAGACCCAGTACTTC. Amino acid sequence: CASSREARTGETQYF.